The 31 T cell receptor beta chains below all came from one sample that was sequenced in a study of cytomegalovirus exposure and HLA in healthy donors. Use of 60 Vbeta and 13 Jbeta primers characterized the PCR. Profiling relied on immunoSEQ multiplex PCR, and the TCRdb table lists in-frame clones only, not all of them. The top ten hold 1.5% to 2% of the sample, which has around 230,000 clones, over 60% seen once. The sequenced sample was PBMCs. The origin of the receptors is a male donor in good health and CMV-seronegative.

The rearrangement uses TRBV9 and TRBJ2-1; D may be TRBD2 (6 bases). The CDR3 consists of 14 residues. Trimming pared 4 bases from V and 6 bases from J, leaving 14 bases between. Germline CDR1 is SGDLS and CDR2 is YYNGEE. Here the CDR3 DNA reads TGTGCCAGCAGCCCCCGGAGGGTGGGCAATGAGCAGTTCTTC. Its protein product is CASSPRRVGNEQFF.

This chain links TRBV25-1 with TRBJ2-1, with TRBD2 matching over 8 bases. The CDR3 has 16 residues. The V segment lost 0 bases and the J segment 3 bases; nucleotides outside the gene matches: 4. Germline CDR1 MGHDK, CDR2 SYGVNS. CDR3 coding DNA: TGTGCCAGCAGTGAATACGGTCTAGCGGGCTACAATGAGCAGTTCTTC. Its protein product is CASSEYGLAGYNEQFF.

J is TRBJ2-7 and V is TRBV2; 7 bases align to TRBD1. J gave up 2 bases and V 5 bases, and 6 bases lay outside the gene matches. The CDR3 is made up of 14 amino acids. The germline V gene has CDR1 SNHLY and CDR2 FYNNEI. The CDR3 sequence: CASSFRDSTYEQYF. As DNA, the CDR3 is TGTGCCAGCAGTTTCCGGGACAGCACCTACGAGCAGTACTTC. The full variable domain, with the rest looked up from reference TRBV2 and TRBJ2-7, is EPEVTQTPSHQVTQMGQEVILRCVPISNHLYFYWYRQILGQKVEFLVSFYNNEISEKSEIFDDQFSVERPDGSNFTLKIRSTKLEDSAMYFCASSFRDSTYEQYFGPGTRLTVT.

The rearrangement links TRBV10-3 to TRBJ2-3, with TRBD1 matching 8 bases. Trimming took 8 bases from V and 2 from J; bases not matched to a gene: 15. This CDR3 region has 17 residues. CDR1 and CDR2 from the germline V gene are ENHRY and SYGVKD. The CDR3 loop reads CAIRTGRQGTLTDTQYF. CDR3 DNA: TGTGCCATCCGGACAGGGCGGCAAGGGACTCTCACAGATACGCAGTATTTT.

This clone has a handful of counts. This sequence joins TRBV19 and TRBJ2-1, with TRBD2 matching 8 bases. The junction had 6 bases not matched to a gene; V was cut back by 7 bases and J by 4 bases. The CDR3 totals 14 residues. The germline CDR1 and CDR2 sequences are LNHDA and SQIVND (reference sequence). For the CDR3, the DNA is TGTGCCAGTACAGCGGGAGTTGAGTACAATGAGCAGTTCTTC. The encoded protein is CASTAGVEYNEQFF.

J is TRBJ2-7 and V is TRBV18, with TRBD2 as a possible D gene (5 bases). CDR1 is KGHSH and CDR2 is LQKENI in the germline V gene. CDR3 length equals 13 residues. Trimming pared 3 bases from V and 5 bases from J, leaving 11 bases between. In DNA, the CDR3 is TGTGCCAGCTCACCCGAGGGATGGAACGAGCAGTACTTC. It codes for CASSPEGWNEQYF.

The CDR3 protein is CASSQNRAVNTEAFF. In nucleotides, the CDR3 is TGCGCCAGCAGCCAAAACAGAGCAGTGAACACTGAAGCTTTCTTT. This chain uses TRBV4-1 with TRBJ1-1, with unresolved D. CDR1 MGHRA and CDR2 YSYEKL come from the germline V gene. V was trimmed by 2 bases and J by 0 bases, leaving 10 bases between them. The CDR3 is made up of 15 amino acids.

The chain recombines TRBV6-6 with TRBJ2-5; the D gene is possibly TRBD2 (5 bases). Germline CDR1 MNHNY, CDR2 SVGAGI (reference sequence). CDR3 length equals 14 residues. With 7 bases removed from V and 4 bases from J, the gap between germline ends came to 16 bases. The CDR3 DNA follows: TGTGCCAGCATTGAGGGAGCGAACCCAGAGACCCAGTACTTC. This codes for CASIEGANPETQYF.

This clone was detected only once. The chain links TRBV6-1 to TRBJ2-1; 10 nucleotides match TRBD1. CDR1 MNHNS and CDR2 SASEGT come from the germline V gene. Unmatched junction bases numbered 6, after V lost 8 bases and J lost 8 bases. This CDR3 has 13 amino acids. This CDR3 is CASRTGGRDEQFF. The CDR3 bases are TGTGCCAGCCGGACAGGGGGACGCGATGAGCAGTTCTTC.

Here the CDR3 DNA reads TGTGCCAGCAGCCCTACGGCGGGGACTAGCTACGAGCAGTACTTC. It encodes CASSPTAGTSYEQYF. This chain uses TRBV9 with TRBJ2-7; 8 bases are shared with TRBD2. Trimming took 4 bases from V and 3 from J; bases not matched to a gene: 9. The CDR3 is 15 amino acids. The V gene's germline CDR1 is SGDLS and CDR2 YYNGEE. The complete variable domain, with remaining parts taken from reference TRBV9 and TRBJ2-7, reads DSGVTQTPKHLITATGQRVTLRCSPRSGDLSVYWYQQSLDQGLQFLIQYYNGEERAKGNILERFSAQQFPDLHSELNLSSLELGDSALYFCASSPTAGTSYEQYFGPGTRLTVT.

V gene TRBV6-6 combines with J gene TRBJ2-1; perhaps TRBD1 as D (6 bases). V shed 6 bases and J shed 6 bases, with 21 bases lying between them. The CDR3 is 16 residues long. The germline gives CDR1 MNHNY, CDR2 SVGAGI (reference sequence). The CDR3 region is CASRNFAGVGSNEQFF. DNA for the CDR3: TGTGCCAGCAGAAACTTTGCAGGGGTGGGATCCAATGAGCAGTTCTTC.

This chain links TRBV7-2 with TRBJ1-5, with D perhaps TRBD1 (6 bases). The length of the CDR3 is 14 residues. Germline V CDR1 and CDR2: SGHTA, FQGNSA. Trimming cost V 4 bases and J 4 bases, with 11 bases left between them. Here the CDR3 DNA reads TGTGCCAGCAGCTCGGCACAGGGAAATCAGCCCCAGCATTTT. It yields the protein CASSSAQGNQPQHF.

DNA for the CDR3: TGTGCCAGCAGCGTAGCGGGGGGGAAGGCTTTCTTT. As protein: CASSVAGGKAFF. The chain combines TRBV9 with TRBJ1-1, with a weak D call TRBD1 (5 bases). The V gene's germline CDR1 is SGDLS and CDR2 YYNGEE. The CDR3 sequence is 12 residues long. Trimming took 0 bases from V and 11 from J, leaving 11 bases between them.

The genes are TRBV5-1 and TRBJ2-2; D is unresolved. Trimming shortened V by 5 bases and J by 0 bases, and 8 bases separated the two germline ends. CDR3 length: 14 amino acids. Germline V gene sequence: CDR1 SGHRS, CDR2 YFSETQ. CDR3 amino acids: CASSVSANTGELFF. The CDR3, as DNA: TGCGCCAGCAGTGTGTCCGCGAACACCGGGGAGCTGTTTTTT. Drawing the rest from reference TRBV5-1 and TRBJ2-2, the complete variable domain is KAGVTQTPRYLIKTRGQQVTLSCSPISGHRSVSWYQQTPGQGLQFLFEYFSETQRNKGNFPGRFSGRQFSNSRSEMNVSTLELGDSALYLCASSVSANTGELFFGEGSRLTVL.

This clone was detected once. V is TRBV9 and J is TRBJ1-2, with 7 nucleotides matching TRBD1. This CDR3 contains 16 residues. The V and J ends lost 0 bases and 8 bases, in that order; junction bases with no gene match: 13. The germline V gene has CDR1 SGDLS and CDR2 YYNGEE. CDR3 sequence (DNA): TGTGCCAGCAGCGTAGTAGGACAGGAAGACCGTCGGGGCTACACCTTC. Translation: CASSVVGQEDRRGYTF.

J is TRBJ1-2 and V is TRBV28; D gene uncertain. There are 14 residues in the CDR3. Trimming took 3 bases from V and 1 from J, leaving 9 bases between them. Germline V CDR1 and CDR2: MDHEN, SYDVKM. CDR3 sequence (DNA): TGTGCCAGCAGTTTGCACCAGATTAACTATGGCTACACCTTC. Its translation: CASSLHQINYGYTF.

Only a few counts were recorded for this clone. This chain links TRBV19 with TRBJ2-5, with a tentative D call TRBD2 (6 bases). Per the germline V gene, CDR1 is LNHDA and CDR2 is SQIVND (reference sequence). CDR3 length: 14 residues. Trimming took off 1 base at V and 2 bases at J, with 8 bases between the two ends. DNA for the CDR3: TGTGCCAGTAGTATAGTGGGGAGGCAAGAGACCCAGTACTTC. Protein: CASSIVGRQETQYF. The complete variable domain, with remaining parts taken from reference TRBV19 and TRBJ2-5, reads DGGITQSPKYLFRKEGQNVTLSCEQNLNHDAMYWYRQDPGQGLRLIYYSQIVNDFQKGDIAEGYSVSREKKESFPLTVTSAQKNPTAFYLCASSIVGRQETQYFGPGTRLLVL.

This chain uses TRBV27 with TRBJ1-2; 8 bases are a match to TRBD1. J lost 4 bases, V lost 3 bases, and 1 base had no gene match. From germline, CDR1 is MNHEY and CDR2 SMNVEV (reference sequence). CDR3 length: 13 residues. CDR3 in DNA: TGTGCCAGCAGTTTCCAGGGGGCCTATGGCTACACCTTC. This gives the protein CASSFQGAYGYTF.

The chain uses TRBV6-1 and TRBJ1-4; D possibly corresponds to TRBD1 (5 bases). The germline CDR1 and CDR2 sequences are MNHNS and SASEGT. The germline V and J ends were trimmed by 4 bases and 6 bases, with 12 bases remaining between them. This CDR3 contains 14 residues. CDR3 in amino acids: CASSGGRVYEKLFF. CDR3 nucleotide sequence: TGTGCCAGCAGTGGAGGCAGGGTTTATGAAAAACTGTTTTTT.

The CDR3 protein is CASSVPGIGYEQYF. The CDR3 DNA follows: TGTGCCAGCAGCGTACCCGGGATTGGGTACGAGCAGTACTTC. This rearrangement joins TRBV9 to TRBJ2-7; a weak D match, TRBD2 (5 bases). Germline V gene lookup returns CDR1 SGDLS and CDR2 YYNGEE. The V gene lost 1 base and the J gene lost 4 bases, with 12 bases spanning the gap. This CDR3 has 14 residues. The whole variable domain, remainder taken from reference TRBV9 and TRBJ2-7, is DSGVTQTPKHLITATGQRVTLRCSPRSGDLSVYWYQQSLDQGLQFLIQYYNGEERAKGNILERFSAQQFPDLHSELNLSSLELGDSALYFCASSVPGIGYEQYFGPGTRLTVT.

CDR3 nucleotide sequence: TGTGCCAGCAGCACCCCACGCAGGGGGCATTGGGACTACACCTTC. Translation: CASSTPRRGHWDYTF. The chain has TRBV21-1 and TRBJ1-2; the table assigns TRBD1, which was not confirmed against the DNA. TRBV21-1 is a recognized pseudogene. The CDR3 is 15 residues long.

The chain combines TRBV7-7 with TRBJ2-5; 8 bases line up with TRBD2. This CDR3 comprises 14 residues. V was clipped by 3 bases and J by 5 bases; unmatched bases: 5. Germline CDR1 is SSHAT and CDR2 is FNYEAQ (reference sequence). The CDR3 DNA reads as TGTGCCAGCAGCTTCCGGGGGGGCGGCGAGACCCAGTACTTC. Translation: CASSFRGGGETQYF.

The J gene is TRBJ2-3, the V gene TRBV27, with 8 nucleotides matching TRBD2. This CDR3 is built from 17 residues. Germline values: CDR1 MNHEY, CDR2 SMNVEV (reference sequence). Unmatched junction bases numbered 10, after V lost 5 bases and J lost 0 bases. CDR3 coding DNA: TGTGCCAGCAGTACCCTGGGTAGCGGGGTCAGCACAGATACGCAGTATTTT. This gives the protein CASSTLGSGVSTDTQYF.

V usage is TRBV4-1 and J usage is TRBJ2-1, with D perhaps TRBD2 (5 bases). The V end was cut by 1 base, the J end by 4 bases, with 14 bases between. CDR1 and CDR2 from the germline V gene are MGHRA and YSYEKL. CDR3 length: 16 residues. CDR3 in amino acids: CASSQVGQRNYNEQFF. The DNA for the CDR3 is TGCGCCAGCAGCCAAGTTGGCCAGCGGAATTACAATGAGCAGTTCTTC.

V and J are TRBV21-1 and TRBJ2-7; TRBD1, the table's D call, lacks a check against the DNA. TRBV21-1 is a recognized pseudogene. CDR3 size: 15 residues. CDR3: CASSRGGTGHNEQYF. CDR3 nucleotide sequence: TGTGCCAGCAGCAGGGGGGGGACAGGACACAACGAGCAGTACTTC.

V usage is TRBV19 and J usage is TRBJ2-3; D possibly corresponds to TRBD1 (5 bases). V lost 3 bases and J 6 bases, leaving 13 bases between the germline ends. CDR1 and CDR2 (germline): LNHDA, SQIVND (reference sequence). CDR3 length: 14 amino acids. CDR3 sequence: CASSIGQGQDTQYF. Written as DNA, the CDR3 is TGTGCCAGTAGTATTGGCCAGGGTCAGGATACGCAGTATTTT.

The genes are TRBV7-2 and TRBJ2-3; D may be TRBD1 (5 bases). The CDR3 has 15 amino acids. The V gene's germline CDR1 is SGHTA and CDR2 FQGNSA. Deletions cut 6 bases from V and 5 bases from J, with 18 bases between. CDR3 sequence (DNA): TGTGCCAGCAGTCAAAGTGGGGCCTACATAGATACGCAGTATTTT. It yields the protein CASSQSGAYIDTQYF.

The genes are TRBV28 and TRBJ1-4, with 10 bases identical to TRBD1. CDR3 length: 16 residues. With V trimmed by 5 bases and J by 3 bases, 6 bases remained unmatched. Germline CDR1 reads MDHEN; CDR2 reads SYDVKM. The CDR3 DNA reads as TGTGCCAGCAGTCTGACAGGGGGCCGGTCTAATGAAAAACTGTTTTTT. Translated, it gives CASSLTGGRSNEKLFF.

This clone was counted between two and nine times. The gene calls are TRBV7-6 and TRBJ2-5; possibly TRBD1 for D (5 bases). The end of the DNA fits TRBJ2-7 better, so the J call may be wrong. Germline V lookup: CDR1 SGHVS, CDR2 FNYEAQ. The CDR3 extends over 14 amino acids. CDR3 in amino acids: CASSRDSYAYEQYF. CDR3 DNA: TGTGCCAGCAGCCGCGACAGCTACGCCTACGAGCAGTACTTC.

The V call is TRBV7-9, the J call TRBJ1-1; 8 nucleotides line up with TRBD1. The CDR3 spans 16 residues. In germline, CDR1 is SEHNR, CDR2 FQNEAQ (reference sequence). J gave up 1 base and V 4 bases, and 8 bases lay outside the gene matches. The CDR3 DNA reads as TGTGCCAGCAGCTATCTCCCTGGGACAGGGAACACTGAAGCTTTCTTT. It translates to CASSYLPGTGNTEAFF.

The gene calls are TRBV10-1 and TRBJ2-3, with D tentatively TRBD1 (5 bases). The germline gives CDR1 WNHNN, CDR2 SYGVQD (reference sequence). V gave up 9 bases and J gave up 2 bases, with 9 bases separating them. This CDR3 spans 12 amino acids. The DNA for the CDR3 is TGCGCCAGGGTGACAGACACAGATACGCAGTATTTT. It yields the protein CARVTDTDTQYF.